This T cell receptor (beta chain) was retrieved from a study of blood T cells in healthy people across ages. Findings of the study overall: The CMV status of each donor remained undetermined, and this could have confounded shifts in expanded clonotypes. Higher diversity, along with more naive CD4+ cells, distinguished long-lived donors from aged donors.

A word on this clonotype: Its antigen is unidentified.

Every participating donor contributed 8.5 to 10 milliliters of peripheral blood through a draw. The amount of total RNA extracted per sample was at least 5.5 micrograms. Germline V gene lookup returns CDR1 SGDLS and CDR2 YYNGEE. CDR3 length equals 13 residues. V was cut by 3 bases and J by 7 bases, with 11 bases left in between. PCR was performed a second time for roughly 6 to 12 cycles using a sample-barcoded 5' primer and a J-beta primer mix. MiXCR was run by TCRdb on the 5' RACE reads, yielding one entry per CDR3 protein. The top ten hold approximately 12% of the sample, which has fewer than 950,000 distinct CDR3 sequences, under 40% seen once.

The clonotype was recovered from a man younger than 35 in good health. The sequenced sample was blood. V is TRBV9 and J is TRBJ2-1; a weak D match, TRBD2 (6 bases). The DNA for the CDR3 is TGTGCCAGCAGCGCCGGACTAACTAATGAGCAGTTCTTC. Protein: CASSAGLTNEQFF.